A single T cell receptor beta chain is shown here with its context. Its specificity is unknown. It was with 60 Vbeta and 13 Jbeta primers that the PCR ran. TCRdb keeps only in-frame clones here, not all; method: immunoSEQ multiplex PCR. This sample has more than 110,000 clones, with over 70% found just once. This sample stems from a study of cytomegalovirus exposure and HLA in healthy donors. In the study overall: Samples from HLA-typed donors yielded some 85 million unique TCRs in an early data release.

Trimming cost V 6 bases and J 5 bases, with 16 bases left between them. The CDR3 covers 14 residues. From germline, CDR1 is SQVTM and CDR2 ANQGSEA. Study results and limitations: In most subjects, TCR beta sequences reportedly gave accurate predictions of HLA-A and HLA-B alleles. Per published reports, the classifier diagnosed cytomegalovirus status with high specificity and sensitivity.

Whereas donors were nominally healthy upon sampling, unrecorded immune exposures were probable. The chain is built from TRBV29-1 and TRBJ2-2; possible D gene TRBD1, 6 bases. The TCR originated in a man between 18 and 29 years old in good health and CMV-seronegative. The sample consisted of PBMCs. The CDR3 loop reads CSVETGGVTGELFF. As DNA, the CDR3 is TGCAGCGTCGAGACAGGTGGGGTAACCGGGGAGCTGTTTTTT.